A single sample is the source of the 5 T cell receptor beta chains below, sequenced in a study of shared clonotypes between healthy human individuals. The table came from immunoSEQ multiplex PCR; TCRdb's copy has only in-frame clones and leaves some out. The sample holds roughly 1,100,000 clones, about 75% seen once. Sequenced material: memory CD4+ T cells sorted from blood. The subset denotes: CD45RA-negative fraction. Every receptor here comes from a man aged 18 to 30 in good health.

This rearrangement joins TRBV9 to TRBJ2-1; 7 bases fit TRBD2. The trim removed 4 bases at V and 6 bases at J, leaving 7 bases unmatched. The CDR3 runs 14 residues. Germline CDR1 and CDR2: SGDLS and YYNGEE. CDR3 region: CASSKVGGSNEQFF. CDR3 DNA: TGTGCCAGCAGCAAAGTGGGCGGGAGCAATGAGCAGTTCTTC.

This clone was detected a few times. The chain carries TRBV7-9 and TRBJ2-5; possible D gene TRBD1, 5 bases. Germline V gives CDR1 SEHNR, CDR2 FQNEAQ (reference sequence). This CDR3 is 15 amino acids long. V was clipped by 1 base and J by 2 bases, with 11 bases between them. CDR3 nucleotides: TGTGCCAGCAGCTTAGGGGGCGCATTACAAGAGACCCAGTACTTC. Translated, it gives CASSLGGALQETQYF.

This clone was found a few times. This CDR3 is CAWTWPLSGRRGYTF. CDR3 nucleotide sequence: TGTGCCTGGACTTGGCCCCTCTCCGGCCGGCGTGGCTACACCTTC. The chain uses TRBV30 and TRBJ1-2; D unclear. The CDR3 consists of 15 residues. V lost 4 bases, J lost 7 bases, and 22 bases lay in between. Germline CDR1 is GTSNPN and CDR2 is SVGIG (reference sequence).

The chain couples TRBV19 to TRBJ2-7, with 8 nucleotides matching TRBD1. Germline V lookup: CDR1 LNHDA, CDR2 SQIVND (reference sequence). The CDR3 consists of 14 residues. After removal of 9 bases from V and 7 bases from J, the junction contained 14 bases not matched to a gene. The CDR3, as DNA: TGTGCCAGCAGCCCGGGACAGGCGGTGGGGGAGCAGTACTTC. Translation gives CASSPGQAVGEQYF.

This rearrangement joins TRBV5-4 to TRBJ2-3; TRBD1 matches at 8 bases. Germline V gene lookup returns CDR1 SGHNT and CDR2 YYREEE (reference sequence). CDR3 length equals 16 residues. V dropped 5 bases and J dropped 2; count of bases not matched to a gene: 10. The CDR3: CASSRDPGQDTDTQYF. DNA for the CDR3: TGTGCCAGCAGTAGGGACCCGGGACAGGACACAGATACGCAGTATTTT. The full variable domain, in which reference TRBV5-4 and TRBJ2-3 provide the parts outside the CDR3, is ETGVTQSPTHLIKTRGQQVTLRCSSQSGHNTVSWYQQALGQGPQFIFQYYREEENGRGNFPPRFSGLQFPNYSSELNVNALELDDSALYLCASSRDPGQDTDTQYFGPGTRLTVL.